This TCR beta chain was observed in a study of T-cell memory formation after mild COVID-19 (dated by TCRdb to the early 2020s). Study-level background: TCR sequence clusters from the two donors were largely donor specific. In a couple of donors, T-cell clones that expanded and contracted after mild COVID-19 were tracked by sequencing TCRalpha and TCRbeta repertoires over time. The cohort comprised two young, previously healthy adult volunteers, one female and one male. On the study overall, not on this receptor specifically: SARS-CoV-2 specificity was not confirmed for the second-wave clones peaking on day 37. Contracting CD4+ clones were found mainly in CM and EM memory subsets, while CD8+ clones were enriched in EMRA. The study covered only a couple of mild cases, and larger cohorts including severe cases with pre-infection samples were considered necessary. From day 15 to 85, contracting clones showed balanced CD4/CD8 phenotypes, whereas a second wave of clones that expanded from day 15 to 37 leaned towards CD4+. The detection of some responding clones in pre-infection memory suggests that pre-existing cross-reactive memory T cells joined the SARS-CoV-2 response.

Inclusive of the bounding cysteine and phenylalanine, the CDR3 is 15 residues long. Just CDR3 DNA is preserved here, 45 bases in frame from base 1. V and J are trimmed by 3 bases and 5 bases, and the gene matches miss 7 bases of the junction. CDR1 and CDR2 were assigned from the germline V gene (reference sequence) as LNHDA and SQIVND. Notes on this clonotype: The specificity of this receptor is unknown. Per-nucleotide qualities are absent, and no much larger clonotype sits a single base away.

Sequencer: Illumina NovaSeq 6000. TCRalpha and TCRbeta cDNA libraries were built by 5'RACE with constant-segment primers, adding sample barcodes and unique molecular identifiers. RNA was extracted from every sample with Trizol reagent. The libraries were amplified in two PCR steps, and the second step added a second sample barcode and Illumina TruSeq adapters. Libraries were sequenced on an Illumina NovaSeq with 2 x 150 bp paired-end reads. For the original study's pipeline: Demultiplexing of reads and collapsing into UMI-guided consensus sequences were performed with migec v1.2.7. Using mixcr v2.1.11, UMI consensuses were aligned to TRA and TRB V and J templates and then assembled into clonotypes. Clonotypes were classified as expanded or contracted when called significant by both edgeR and NoisET, with noise models trained on biological replicates. edgeR calls used a false discovery rate-adjusted p below 0.01 and a log2 fold-change threshold of 1. As an exploratory analysis of dynamics, max-normalized trajectories of the 1000 most abundant clonotypes were examined by PCA with hierarchical clustering. The CD4 or CD8 phenotype of responding clones was assigned using the separately sequenced CD4+ and CD8+ repertoires. TCRdb trimmed the raw reads at Q25, called clones with MiXCR and kept productive beta chains. Rows matching on CDR3 protein sequence are summarized as one entry with the most common DNA and genes. The V and J calls and clone size come from TCRdb's table, not from the authors' own analysis. Recorded for this sample are some 450,000 distinct CDR3 sequences; over 15% of them occurred a single time. Of the sample, roughly 21% falls within the top ten clones.

Ficoll-Paque density gradient centrifugation was used to isolate PBMCs. The rearranged segments are TRBV19 and TRBJ2-1; 7 bases in the junction line up with TRBD2. Sequenced input: PBMCs or a T cell subset sorted from them (not recorded which). The sequence was obtained from a man in his late teens or twenties who had mild COVID-19 (a few samples of this study predate the infection). The sample titles of this study are shuffled in the database, so cell type and time point are left out; the donor was told from shared clones. The nucleotides are TGTGCCAGTAGTATGGGGACTACTAATAACAATGAGCAGTTCTTC. The resulting protein is CASSMGTTNNNEQFF.